One T cell receptor beta chain is described in this entry. The sample comes from a study of blood T cell repertoires in COVID-19. The germline V and J ends were trimmed by 4 bases and 5 bases, with 8 bases remaining between them. The V gene's germline CDR1 is LNHDA and CDR2 SQIVND (reference sequence). The CDR3 has 12 amino acids. Sequenced by immunoSEQ multiplex PCR; TCRdb stores in-frame clones only, minus some. The sample consists of 360,000 or so clones, nearly 90% of them appearing once. The chain carries TRBV19 and TRBJ1-1; TRBD1 might be the D (5 bases). The material sequenced was peripheral blood. This clonotype was obtained from a man aged 18 to 30 with active or convalescent COVID-19. The CDR3 DNA follows: TGTGCCAGTAGTAAGGGGCAGACTGAAGCTTTCTTT. Protein: CASSKGQTEAFF.